This T cell receptor beta chain came from a study of T cells in localized non-small cell lung cancer. The method was immunoSEQ multiplex PCR; TCRdb's version includes in-frame clones alone and lacks a portion of them. The sample lists 55,000 to 75,000 clones, approximately 87% occurring once. This clone was counted a single time. Its specificity is unknown. General study results and limits: In uninvolved adjacent lung, T cell clonality reached its highest value, exceeding tumor. Longer overall survival was associated with a higher density of T cells in the blood. Out of the top 100 tumor clones, a median 57 were seen in adjacent lung. Tumor samples were not multi-region, leaving intratumor heterogeneity unexcluded.

This TCR was sampled from an older male donor with stage III squamous cell lung carcinoma. The sequencing used peripheral blood, collected before any cancer treatment.

The CDR3: CASSFGGTNYGYTF. DNA for the CDR3: TGTGCCAGCAGTTTCGGGGGAACCAACTATGGCTACACCTTC. The chain couples TRBV28 to TRBJ1-2, with D maybe TRBD1 (5 bases). CDR3 length: 14 amino acids. Trimming shortened V by 3 bases and J by 2 bases, and 10 bases separated the two germline ends. Per germline, CDR1 MDHEN and CDR2 SYDVKM.